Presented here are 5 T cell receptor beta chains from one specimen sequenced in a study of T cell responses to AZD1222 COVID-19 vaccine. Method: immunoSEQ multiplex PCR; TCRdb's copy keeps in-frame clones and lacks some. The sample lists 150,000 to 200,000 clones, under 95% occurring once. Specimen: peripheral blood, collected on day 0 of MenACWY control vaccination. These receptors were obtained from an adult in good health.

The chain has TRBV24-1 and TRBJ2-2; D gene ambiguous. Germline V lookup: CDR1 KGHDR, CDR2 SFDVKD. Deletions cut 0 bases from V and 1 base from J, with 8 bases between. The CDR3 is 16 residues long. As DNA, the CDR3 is TGTGCCACCAGTGATTTGGGTTTTGAGAACACCGGGGAGCTGTTTTTT. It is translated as CATSDLGFENTGELFF.

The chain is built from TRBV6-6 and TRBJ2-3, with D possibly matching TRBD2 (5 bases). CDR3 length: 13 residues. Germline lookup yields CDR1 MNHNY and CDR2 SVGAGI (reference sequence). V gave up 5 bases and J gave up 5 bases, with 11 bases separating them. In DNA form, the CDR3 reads TGTGCCAGCAGTCGGCTAGCTATAGATACGCAGTATTTT. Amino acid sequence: CASSRLAIDTQYF.

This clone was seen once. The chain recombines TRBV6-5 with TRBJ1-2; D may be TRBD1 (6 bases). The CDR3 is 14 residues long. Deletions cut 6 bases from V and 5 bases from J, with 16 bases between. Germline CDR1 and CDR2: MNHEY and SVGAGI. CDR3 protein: CASSGVGGVYGYTF. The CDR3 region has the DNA TGTGCCAGCAGCGGGGTAGGGGGAGTGTATGGCTACACCTTC.

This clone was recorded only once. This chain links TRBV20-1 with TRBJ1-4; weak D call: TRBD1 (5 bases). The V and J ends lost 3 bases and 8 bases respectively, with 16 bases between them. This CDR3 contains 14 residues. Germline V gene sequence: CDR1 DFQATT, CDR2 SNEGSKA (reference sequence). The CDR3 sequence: CSASRQVAGEKLFF. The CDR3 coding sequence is TGCAGTGCTAGTCGGCAGGTAGCAGGGGAAAAACTGTTTTTT.

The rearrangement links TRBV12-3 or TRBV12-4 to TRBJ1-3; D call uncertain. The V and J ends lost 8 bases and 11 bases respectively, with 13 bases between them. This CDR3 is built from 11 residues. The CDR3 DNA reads TGTGCCAGCGGTCTTTCTATCGCCATATATTTT. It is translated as CASGLSIAIYF.